The 9 T cell receptor beta chains below come from one sample, sequenced in a study of blood T cells in healthy people across ages. A sample-barcoded 5' primer and a J-beta primer mix were used in a second PCR of about 7 to 11 cycles. A single record per CDR3 protein comes from TCRdb applying MiXCR to the 5' RACE reads. The sample carries about 750,000 distinct CDR3 sequences, about 55% recorded once. Sequenced input: blood. These receptors were taken from an elderly man in good health.

The rearrangement uses TRBV7-9 and TRBJ1-5; D gene unclear. Germline assignment: CDR1 SEHNR and CDR2 FQNEAQ (reference sequence). V lost 1 base to trimming and J lost 2 bases, with 9 bases between them. The CDR3 is 15 amino acids. In DNA, the CDR3 is TGTGCCAGCAGCTTAGGGCCGAGTCGCAATCAGCCCCAGCATTTT. This encodes CASSLGPSRNQPQHF.

This sequence joins TRBV30 and TRBJ1-5; perhaps TRBD1 as D (5 bases). This CDR3 is built from 13 residues. Trimming shortened V by 4 bases and J by 2 bases, and 9 bases separated the two germline ends. CDR1 is GTSNPN and CDR2 is SVGIG in the germline V gene (reference sequence). The CDR3 sequence is CAWNKQGNQPQHF. In DNA form, the CDR3 reads TGTGCCTGGAACAAACAGGGCAATCAGCCCCAGCATTTT.

In this sample, this clonotype turned up a few times. The genes are TRBV11-2 and TRBJ2-7; D tentatively fits TRBD1 or TRBD2 (6 bases each). Germline V gene lookup returns CDR1 SGHAT and CDR2 FQNNGV. This CDR3 contains 14 residues. V lost 4 bases and J 6 bases, leaving 16 bases between the germline ends. CDR3 DNA sequence: TGTGCCAGCAGCTCCGCGGGACATCTTTCCGAGCAGTACTTC. Translated: CASSSAGHLSEQYF.

The chain has TRBV9 and TRBJ2-2; D is possibly TRBD2 (5 bases). CDR1 is SGDLS, CDR2 YYNGEE, per germline. The CDR3 is 14 amino acids. V was cut by 4 bases and J by 6 bases, with 13 bases left in between. The CDR3 loop reads CASSPRSSAGELFF. CDR3 in DNA: TGTGCCAGCAGCCCGAGAAGTAGCGCCGGGGAGCTGTTTTTT.

The CDR3 reads CASSRTGVSNQPQHF. CDR3 in DNA: TGTGCCAGCAGCAGAACAGGGGTGAGCAATCAGCCCCAGCATTTT. The chain links TRBV21-1 to TRBJ1-5; the DNA was not compared with TRBD1, the D call given in the table. TRBV21-1 is annotated as a pseudogene. The CDR3 contains 15 residues.

J is TRBJ2-4 and V is TRBV6-5; weak D call: TRBD2 (6 bases). The CDR3 has 17 residues. CDR1 is MNHEY, CDR2 SVGAGI, per germline. V shed 2 bases and J shed 0 bases, with 14 bases lying between them. CDR3 nucleotides: TGTGCCAGCAGTTACGGGGGTGTGGGGGGAGCCAAAAACATTCAGTACTTC. It encodes CASSYGGVGGAKNIQYF.

As regards this clonotype: One end of the junction is discordant with germline, which a read error may explain. V gene TRBV5-1 combines with J gene TRBJ2-6; D is ambiguous. CDR3 size: 13 residues. Germline lookup yields CDR1 SGHRS and CDR2 YFSETQ. DNA for the CDR3: TGCACCAGCAGCAACGAAGGGGCCAACGTCCTGACTTTC. Its translation is CTSSNEGANVLTF.

The V gene is TRBV10-3, the J gene TRBJ1-2; D is perhaps TRBD1 (6 bases). The V and J ends lost 3 bases and 6 bases respectively, with 11 bases between them. The length of the CDR3 is 13 residues. Germline values: CDR1 ENHRY, CDR2 SYGVKD. DNA for the CDR3: TGTGCCATCAGTGAAGGGGGAGGAGATGGCTACACCTTC. Translated: CAISEGGGDGYTF.

This clonotype was observed a single time. The chain combines TRBV7-9 with TRBJ2-1; 7 bases are a match to TRBD1. The V gene's germline CDR1 is SEHNR and CDR2 FQNEAQ (reference sequence). The trim removed 1 base at V and 5 bases at J, leaving 8 bases unmatched. This CDR3 has 16 residues. CDR3 DNA sequence: TGTGCCAGCAGCTTAGAGGGGGCGGGTTCCCACAATGAGCAGTTCTTC. The encoded protein is CASSLEGAGSHNEQFF.